This TCR beta chain was observed in a study of human T cells and chemical hapten exposure. The CDR3 length is 17 residues. V lost 0 bases and J lost 4, with 13 bases in between. CDR1 LGHNT and CDR2 FRNRAP come from the germline V gene. Time point defined: patch test 2, 6 weeks after DPC sensitization. The treatment is: therapeutic diphenylcyclopropenone sensitization with weekly scalp DPC. TCRdb itself ran the RACE reads through MiXCR, one entry per CDR3 protein. Of 89,000 or so distinct CDR3 sequences listed, 6.6% are singletons. A few counts support this clonotype. Specimen: whole blood, collected in connection with sensitization to the hapten diphenylcyclopropenone (DPC). This clonotype originated in a woman in her thirties with alopecia areata. Some clones in this sample may be carry-over from other donors' samples. The rearrangement joins TRBV12-5 to TRBJ2-6; TRBD1 might be the D (5 bases). Here the CDR3 DNA reads TGTGCTAGTGGTTTGGTATCTTGGGGCTCCGGGGCCAACGTCCTGACTTTC. Encoded protein: CASGLVSWGSGANVLTF. The full variable domain, its missing parts supplied by reference TRBV12-5 and TRBJ2-6, is DARVTQTPRHKVTEMGQEVTMRCQPILGHNTVFWYRQTMMQGLELLAYFRNRAPLDDSGMPKDRFSAEMPDATLATLKIQPSEPRDSAVYFCASGLVSWGSGANVLTFGAGSRLTVL.